This T cell receptor beta chain was captured by sequencing in a study of siplizumab effects on memory and regulatory T cells. Broader study findings: Under siplizumab, an average roughly 69% of mappable alloreactive CD4+ clones were Treg-derived, compared with over 25% in controls.

Each sample had some 100,000 TCR templates assayed. Data came from immunoSEQ multiplex PCR; TCRdb stores just in-frame clones and leaves some out. The profile shows 70,000 or so clones, roughly nine tenths of them singletons. Points on this clone: Its matching antigen is unknown.

Trimming shortened V by 6 bases and J by 4 bases, and 5 bases separated the two germline ends. Germline V lookup: CDR1 DFQATT, CDR2 SNEGSKA (reference sequence). This CDR3 is built from 10 residues. Sequencing was done on a sample of CD8+ T cells sorted from blood. The chain carries TRBV20-1 and TRBJ2-3, with D hard to call. This TCR was sampled from a human donor in good health. The CDR3 region is CSAGPDTQYF. The CDR3 region has the DNA TGCAGTGCGGGCCCAGATACGCAGTATTTT.